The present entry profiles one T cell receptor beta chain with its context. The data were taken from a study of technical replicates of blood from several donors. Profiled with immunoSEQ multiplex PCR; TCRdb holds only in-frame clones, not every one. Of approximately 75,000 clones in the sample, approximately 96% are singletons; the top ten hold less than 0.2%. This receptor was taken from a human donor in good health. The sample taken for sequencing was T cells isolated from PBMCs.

The CDR3 here is CASSPLEKVDEAFF. The CDR3 DNA is TGTGCCAGCAGCCCCCTAGAAAAAGTCGATGAAGCTTTCTTT. The rearrangement links TRBV6-5 to TRBJ1-1; no clear D. The V end was cut by 6 bases, the J end by 7 bases, with 18 bases between. Germline-derived CDR1 and CDR2 are MNHEY and SVGAGI. This CDR3 is built from 14 residues.